This T cell receptor (beta chain) stems from a study of T-cell reconstitution after alpha-beta-depleted transplantation in children. TCRbeta library preparation incorporated unique molecular identifiers. TCRdb re-derived calls from the PCR reads in MiXCR, one entry per CDR3 protein. The table includes 400,000 to 500,000 distinct CDR3 sequences, roughly a tenth detected once. This clonotype was counted a few times. The source was PBMCs from the stem cell graft donor, collected from the stem cell graft. This TCR came from a human donor who donated a stem cell graft to a child with acute myeloid leukemia.

Written as DNA, the CDR3 is TGTGCCAGCAGCCCCCACCAGGGAGAAGAGACCCAGTACTTC. It codes for CASSPHQGEETQYF. The chain combines TRBV9 with TRBJ2-5; D assignment may be TRBD1 or TRBD2 (5 bases each). There are 14 residues in the CDR3. Germline values: CDR1 SGDLS, CDR2 YYNGEE. The V end lost 4 bases, the J end lost 3 bases, and 13 bases lay between the germline ends.